This T cell receptor (beta chain) was sequenced during a study of cytotoxic CD8 clonotypes in ibrutinib-treated CLL. Study-level points and caveats: Private clonotypes, not public ones, expanded at ibrutinib response. Clonality increased with ibrutinib response but returned toward baseline at progression.

PBMCs were cryopreserved, and around 1.9 micrograms of genomic DNA from them went into TCR beta libraries. This clone was counted between two and nine times. No antigen is known for it. Germline V CDR1 and CDR2: SNHLY, FYNNEI. This CDR3 contains 13 residues. V was clipped by 3 bases and J by 0 bases, with 3 bases between them. Investigators sought sequencing depths of between 1 in 200,000 and 1 in 1 million T cells. The protocol was immunoSEQ multiplex PCR, while the TCRdb copy is restricted to in-frame clones and leaves out a portion. The sample includes fewer than 200,000 clones, less than 85% of them seen just once.

This chain joins TRBV2 and TRBJ1-5, with D uncertain. This TCR was recovered from a human donor with chronic lymphocytic leukemia. The starting material was PBMCs, obtained after 24 months of ibrutinib treatment. CDR3 amino acids: CASSDGSNQPQHF. CDR3 DNA: TGTGCCAGCAGTGACGGTAGCAATCAGCCCCAGCATTTT. The whole variable domain, filled in from reference TRBV2 and TRBJ1-5, reads EPEVTQTPSHQVTQMGQEVILRCVPISNHLYFYWYRQILGQKVEFLVSFYNNEISEKSEIFDDQFSVERPDGSNFTLKIRSTKLEDSAMYFCASSDGSNQPQHFGDGTRLSIL.